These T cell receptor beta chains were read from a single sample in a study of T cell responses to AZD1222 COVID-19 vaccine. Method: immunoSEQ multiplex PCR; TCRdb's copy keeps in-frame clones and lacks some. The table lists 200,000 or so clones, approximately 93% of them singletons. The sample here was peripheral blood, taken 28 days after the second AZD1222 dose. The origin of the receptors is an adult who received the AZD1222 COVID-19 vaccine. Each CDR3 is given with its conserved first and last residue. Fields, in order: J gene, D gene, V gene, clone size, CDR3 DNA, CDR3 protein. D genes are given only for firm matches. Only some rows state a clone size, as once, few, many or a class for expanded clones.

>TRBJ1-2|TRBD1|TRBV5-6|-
TGTGCCAGCAGCTTTGGACAGGGGGCTTATGGCTACACCTTC
CASSFGQGAYGYTF
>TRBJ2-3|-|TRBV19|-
TGTGCCAGTAGTGGGATTGACAGAGGAATAGCATCTAGCACAGATACGCAGTATTTT
CASSGIDRGIASSTDTQYF
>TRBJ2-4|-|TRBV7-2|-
TGTGCCAGCAGCTTACGGGGTTCCAAAAACATTCAGTACTTC
CASSLRGSKNIQYF
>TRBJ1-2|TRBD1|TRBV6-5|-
TGTGCCAGTGTAGGGGACAGGGGGCACTATGGCTACACCTTC
CASVGDRGHYGYTF
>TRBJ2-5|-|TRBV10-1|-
TGCGCCAGCAGTGAGTCGGTCGGCAGGCAAGAGACCCAGTACTTC
CASSESVGRQETQYF
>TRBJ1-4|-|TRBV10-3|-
TGTGCCATCAGTGAAGGGGGGGTAGCTAATGAAAAACTGTTTTTT
CAISEGGVANEKLFF
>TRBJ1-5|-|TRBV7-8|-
TGTGCCAGCAGCTTAGCCGGCTTCGGGATCAATCAGCCCCAGCATTTT
CASSLAGFGINQPQHF
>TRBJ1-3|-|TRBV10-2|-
TGCGCCAGCAGCCGCGAACGAACTGGAAACACCATATATTTT
CASSRERTGNTIYF
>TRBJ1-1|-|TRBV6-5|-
TGTGCCAGCAGTTACGAGTTAGGGGGGGACACTGAAGCTTTCTTT
CASSYELGGDTEAFF
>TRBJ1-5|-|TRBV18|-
TGTGCCAGCTGCTCGGCAGGCAATCAGCCCCAGCATTTT
CASCSAGNQPQHF
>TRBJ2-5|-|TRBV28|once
TGTGCCAGCAGCCAACAGGGATCCCAAGAGACCCAGTACTTC
CASSQQGSQETQYF